Reported below is one TCR beta chain. Its antigen remains unknown. These data originate in a study of blood T cells in healthy people across ages. Overall study results and limits: Naive CD4+ cell counts and diversity both ran higher in long-lived than in aged donors. Correlation between TCR beta diversity and naive T cell percentage was strong.

Extraction of total RNA produced a minimum of 5.5 micrograms from each sample. A second PCR of 7 to 11 cycles used a sample-barcoded 5' primer and a J-beta primer mix. Each TCR beta cDNA got a 12-nucleotide random molecular identifier. TCRdb called the 5' RACE reads again in MiXCR, with one record for every CDR3 protein. The sample carries 550,000 to 750,000 distinct CDR3 sequences, roughly 21% recorded once. CDR3 size: 15 residues. Trimming shortened V by 1 base and J by 1 base, and 10 bases separated the two germline ends. The V gene's germline CDR1 is LGHNA and CDR2 YSLEER. The specimen sequenced was blood. The chain is built from TRBV4-3 and TRBJ1-1, with a weak D call TRBD1 (5 bases). This receptor was obtained from a man aged 70-80 years in good health. DNA of the CDR3: TGCGCCAGCAGCCAAGTTCGGGACGGGAACACTGAAGCTTTCTTT. Its protein product is CASSQVRDGNTEAFF.